Below are 20 T cell receptor beta chains sequenced from a single sample in a study of monozygotic twins with inflammatory bowel disease. Reprocessing the 5' RACE reads, TCRdb reports a single entry for every CDR3 protein and omits DNA. This sample contains some 330,000 distinct CDR3 sequences. The sequenced sample was blood. These receptors came from a human donor with ulcerative colitis or Crohn's disease, or a healthy co-twin of an affected twin (not recorded which).

This sequence joins TRBV3-1 and TRBJ2-1. Germline CDR1 and CDR2: LGHDT and YNNKEL (reference sequence). This CDR3 contains 14 residues. CDR3 loop: CASSHRDSTNEQFF.

The chain links TRBV18 to TRBJ1-5. This CDR3 comprises 15 residues. Germline CDR1 is KGHSH and CDR2 is LQKENI. This chain's CDR3 is CASSPPGGGDQPQHF. The full variable domain, its missing parts supplied by reference TRBV18 and TRBJ1-5, is NAGVMQNPRHLVRRRGQEARLRCSPMKGHSHVYWYRQLPEEGLKFMVYLQKENIIDESGMPKERFSAEFPKEGPSILRIQQVVRGDSAAYFCASSPPGGGDQPQHFGDGTRLSIL.

The gene calls are TRBV7-2 and TRBJ2-3; TCRdb's assignment of TRBD1 cannot be checked, as there is no DNA. Germline V lookup: CDR1 SGHTA, CDR2 FQGNSA. This CDR3 contains 14 residues. Here the CDR3 reads CASSRDRQPDTQYF.

The rearrangement uses TRBV28 and TRBJ1-5; TCRdb indicates TRBD1, and absent DNA this call remains unverified. This CDR3 spans 13 amino acids. Germline values: CDR1 MDHEN, CDR2 SYDVKM. The CDR3 region is CASRRGTDQPQHF.

The chain has TRBV2 and TRBJ1-4. The CDR3 covers 11 residues. From germline, CDR1 is SNHLY and CDR2 FYNNEI. This chain's CDR3 is CASSEQRKLFF.

The chain carries TRBV28 and TRBJ2-3; with no DNA, the TCRdb D assignment of TRBD2 cannot be verified. The CDR3 extends over 15 amino acids. Looked up from germline, CDR1 is MDHEN and CDR2 is SYDVKM. CDR3: CASSTGGGLKDTQYF.

This chain joins TRBV19 and TRBJ2-4; TCRdb reports TRBD1, a call that lacks DNA to check it against. The CDR3 totals 15 residues. The germline gives CDR1 LNHDA, CDR2 SQIVND (reference sequence). CDR3 sequence: CASRPLDRLGDIQYF.

This chain uses TRBV4-1 with TRBJ2-1; TCRdb indicates TRBD2, and absent DNA this call remains unverified. Germline lookup yields CDR1 MGHRA and CDR2 YSYEKL. The CDR3 spans 12 residues. CDR3 protein: CASSQERGVQFF.

This chain connects TRBV12-3 or TRBV12-4 to TRBJ1-2; TCRdb lists TRBD1, though no DNA is available to test this call. The CDR3 extends over 13 amino acids. Here the CDR3 reads CASRGTGEGGYTF.

The rearrangement uses TRBV14 and TRBJ2-6. The CDR3 length is 14 residues. Germline V gene data show CDR1 as SGHDN and CDR2 as FVKESK. This chain's CDR3 is CASSPHLGANVLTF.

The chain combines TRBV12-3 or TRBV12-4 with TRBJ2-3; TCRdb indicates TRBD2, and absent DNA this call remains unverified. The CDR3 runs to 15 residues. The CDR3 is CASSRLAGRTDTQYF.

The chain has TRBV20-1 and TRBJ2-3; the D gene TCRdb calls, TRBD2, cannot be checked with no DNA. This CDR3 has 13 residues. Germline V lookup: CDR1 DFQATT, CDR2 SNEGSKA (reference sequence). The CDR3 spells CSAMNAGENTQYF.

This chain's CDR3 is CASTLMGDEQFF. This sequence joins TRBV5-1 and TRBJ2-1; the TRBD1 assignment by TCRdb is unverifiable without DNA. Germline CDR1 SGHRS, CDR2 YFSETQ. The CDR3 sequence is 12 residues long.

This rearrangement joins TRBV12-3 or TRBV12-4 to TRBJ2-5; TCRdb proposes TRBD1, but this gene call is untestable without DNA. There are 15 residues in the CDR3. CDR3 in amino acids: CASSLMDRGRETQYF.

The chain recombines TRBV4-3 with TRBJ1-2. CDR3 length equals 13 residues. Germline V CDR1 and CDR2: LGHNA, YSLEER. Here the CDR3 reads CASSHALNYGYTF.

This chain uses TRBV6-2 or TRBV6-3 with TRBJ1-2. This CDR3 has 13 residues. From germline, CDR1 is MNHEY and CDR2 SVGEGT. The CDR3 reads CASSRTQLDGYTF.

The J gene is TRBJ2-6, the V gene TRBV20-1. This CDR3 is built from 13 residues. Looked up from germline, CDR1 is DFQATT and CDR2 is SNEGSKA (reference sequence). The CDR3 reads CSARDSGANVLTF.

The V gene is TRBV18, the J gene TRBJ2-1. The CDR3 is 15 amino acids. Germline CDR1 reads KGHSH; CDR2 reads LQKENI. This CDR3 reads CASSPGGAGYNEQFF.

The V gene is TRBV20-1, the J gene TRBJ2-3; the TRBD1 assignment by TCRdb is unverifiable without DNA. Germline CDR1 DFQATT, CDR2 SNEGSKA (reference sequence). The CDR3 sequence is 16 residues long. The CDR3 sequence: CSASGAPQADTDTQYF.

This chain joins TRBV4-2 and TRBJ2-1; no DNA is available, so the TRBD2 call from TCRdb remains unchecked. The CDR3 sequence is 14 residues long. Germline CDR1 and CDR2: LGHNA and YNFKEQ. CDR3 residues: CASSQEQTRHEQFF.